This T cell receptor (beta chain) was captured in a study of beta chain features in type 1 diabetes. This clone came up a few times. What it binds is not known. CDR1 is SQVTM and CDR2 is ANQGSEA in the germline V gene. Germline trimming cut 7 bases from V and 6 bases from J; bases unmatched to any gene: 8. The CDR3 consists of 13 residues. General study points: Shorter TCRB CDR3s, moderately but significantly so, marked every one of the four CD4+ subsets in Type 1 diabetes patients.

All of the isolated RNA was reverse transcribed, so expressed TCRB transcripts were sequenced. TCRdb's table, derived via immunoSEQ multiplex PCR, lists solely in-frame clones and lacks some. Of roughly 280,000 clones in the sample, approximately 24% were seen once. Sequenced material: naive CD4+ T cells from blood. This clonotype was obtained from a woman in her twenties or thirties with type 1 diabetes. The chain employs TRBV29-1 and TRBJ2-3; TRBD1 aligns across 9 bases. The CDR3 protein is CSESTGGQDTQYF. The DNA of the CDR3 is TGCAGCGAGTCGACAGGGGGGCAGGATACGCAGTATTTT.